This T cell receptor beta chain is from a study of shared clonotypes between healthy human individuals. Study at large: Researchers assigned three CD4 naive, three CD4 memory, two CD8 naive and one CD8 memory plate to each donor.

To note about this clone: Its target is not known.

Overall study findings and caveats: Compared with memory subsets, naive subsets generally had larger estimated richness.

Naivety among CD8 cells was defined by CD45RO negativity and positive CCR7 selection, thereby excluding terminally differentiated effector memory CD45RA+ cells. Per the germline V gene, CDR1 is SSHAT and CDR2 is FNYEAQ (reference sequence). V shed 2 bases, J shed 6 bases, and the junction held 16 bases outside the gene matches. This CDR3 contains 19 residues. Measured with immunoSEQ multiplex PCR; TCRdb has only the in-frame clones, and not every one. The table includes about 820,000 clones, around 93% detected once. The sequence was obtained from a man in his thirties or forties in good health. The rearrangement uses TRBV7-7 and TRBJ2-7, with 13 positions matching TRBD2. The sample consisted of naive CD8+ T cells sorted from blood. The CDR3 sequence: CASSLTTSGRATGECEQYF. CDR3 coding DNA: TGTGCCAGCAGCTTAACAACTAGCGGGAGGGCCACGGGCGAGTGCGAGCAGTACTTC.